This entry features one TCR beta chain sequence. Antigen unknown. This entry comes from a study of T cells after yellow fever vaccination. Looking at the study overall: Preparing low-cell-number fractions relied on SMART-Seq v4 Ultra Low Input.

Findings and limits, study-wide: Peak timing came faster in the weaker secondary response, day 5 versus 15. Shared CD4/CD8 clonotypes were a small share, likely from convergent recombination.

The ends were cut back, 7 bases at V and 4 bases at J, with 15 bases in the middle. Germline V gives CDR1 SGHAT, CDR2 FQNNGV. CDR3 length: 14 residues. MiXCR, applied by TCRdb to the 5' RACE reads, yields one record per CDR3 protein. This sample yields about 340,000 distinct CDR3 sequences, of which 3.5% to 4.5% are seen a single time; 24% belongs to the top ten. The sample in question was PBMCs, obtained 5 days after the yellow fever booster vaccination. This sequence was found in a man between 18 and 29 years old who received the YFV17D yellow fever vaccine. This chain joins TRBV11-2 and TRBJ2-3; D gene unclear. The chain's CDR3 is CASTSLDWADTQYF. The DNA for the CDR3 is TGTGCCAGCACTTCATTGGATTGGGCAGATACGCAGTATTTT.